These 27 T cell receptor beta chains came from one sample sequenced in a study of early T cells in non-severe SARS-CoV-2 infection (dated by TCRdb to the early 2020s). Receptors were amplified or captured by 5' RACE. Sequencing relied on a NextSeq 500. TCRdb trimmed public reads at Q25 via fastp, called clones via MiXCR and kept in-frame beta chains. For every CDR3 protein sequence, its rows merge into one entry that carries the most common genes and DNA. This sample has roughly 46,000 distinct CDR3 sequences in its table, and around 7% of those were observed once. The top ten constitute approximately 5% of the sample. The material sequenced was whole blood. The receptors were sampled from an adult who was a healthcare worker with PCR-confirmed SARS-CoV-2 infection or an uninfected control (not recorded which).

By share, this clonotype ranks as medium-sized (0.01 to 0.1%). V usage is TRBV5-1 and J usage is TRBJ1-3, with D perhaps matching TRBD1 (6 bases). Trimming took off 3 bases at V and 0 bases at J, with 10 bases between the two ends. Germline V CDR1 and CDR2: SGHRS, YFSETQ. CDR3 size: 15 residues. This chain's CDR3 is CASSSMDSSGNTIYF. In nucleotides, the CDR3 is TGCGCCAGCAGCTCTATGGACAGCTCTGGAAACACCATATATTTT.

The chain uses TRBV6-6 and TRBJ2-3; D may correspond to TRBD1 or TRBD2 (5 bases each). Trimming shortened V by 0 bases and J by 1 base, and 17 bases separated the two germline ends. The CDR3 runs 18 residues. Germline CDR1 reads MNHNY; CDR2 reads SVGAGI (reference sequence). The CDR3 reads CASSYSSGRGRGTDTQYF. For the CDR3, the DNA is TGTGCCAGCAGTTACTCCTCGGGCCGGGGCCGTGGCACAGATACGCAGTATTTT.

This clonotype was seen a handful of times. Sequence at one end of the junction differs from germline and may be a read error. V gene TRBV5-8 combines with J gene TRBJ2-7, with D perhaps being TRBD1 or TRBD2 (6 bases each). CDR3 length: 13 amino acids. Germline CDR1 and CDR2: SGHTS and YDEGEE. The CDR3 reads CASRLGGSGEQYF. The CDR3, as DNA: TGTGCCAGCAGGTTGGGGGGCAGTGGTGAGCAGTACTTC.

In this sample, this clonotype turned up a few times. This sequence joins TRBV7-8 and TRBJ1-6, with D tentatively TRBD1 (5 bases). Trimming removed 0 bases at V and 11 bases at J, with 14 bases between. The CDR3 runs to 15 residues. Per germline, CDR1 SGHVS and CDR2 FQNEAQ. The CDR3 coding sequence is TGTGCCAGCAGCTTAGCGCCGGGGGGGAGGCCACCCCTCCACTTT. Amino acid sequence: CASSLAPGGRPPLHF.

The rearrangement joins TRBV6-6 to TRBJ1-6; perhaps TRBD1 as D (6 bases). V was shortened by 0 bases and J by 9 bases, with 15 bases between the two germline ends. The V gene's germline CDR1 is MNHNY and CDR2 SVGAGI (reference sequence). CDR3 size: 16 residues. The CDR3 sequence: CASSYSGGEGSSPLHF. The CDR3 DNA follows: TGTGCCAGCAGTTACTCAGGGGGTGAAGGCAGTTCACCCCTCCACTTT.

This clonotype showed up just a few times. The junction departs from the called germline gene at one end, perhaps through a read error. The V gene is TRBV20-1, the J gene TRBJ1-1, with D maybe TRBD1 (5 bases). CDR3 size: 13 residues. Germline CDR1 reads DFQATT; CDR2 reads SNEGSKA (reference sequence). DNA for the CDR3: TGCCGTGCTGGGCCCCAGGGACGGACTGAAGCTTTCTTT. Its translation is CRAGPQGRTEAFF.

In its sample, this clonotype was seen many times. V and J are TRBV20-1 and TRBJ2-3; TRBD2 matches at 13 bases. The CDR3 is 17 amino acids. Looked up from germline, CDR1 is DFQATT and CDR2 is SNEGSKA (reference sequence). Trimming at V came to 4 bases and at J to 6 bases, leaving 13 bases not matched to a gene. CDR3 bases: TGCAGTGCTATACCACCGGGACTAGCGGGGTCATGGGATACGCAGTATTTT. Translation: CSAIPPGLAGSWDTQYF.

This clonotype was seen many times. The chain recombines TRBV3-1 with TRBJ2-3; possibly TRBD1 or TRBD2 for D (5 bases each). V was pared by 8 bases and J by 0 bases, with 12 bases between. CDR3 length: 14 amino acids. The germline V gene has CDR1 LGHDT and CDR2 YNNKEL (reference sequence). CDR3 sequence: CASAPGTSTDTQYF. The CDR3 nucleotides read TGTGCCAGCGCCCCCGGGACCAGCACAGATACGCAGTATTTT.

The rearrangement uses TRBV7-7 and TRBJ2-5; TRBD2 agrees at 10 bases. The V gene's germline CDR1 is SSHAT and CDR2 FNYEAQ (reference sequence). The V and J ends lost 4 bases and 5 bases, in that order; junction bases with no gene match: 10. This CDR3 has 16 residues. DNA for the CDR3: TGTGCCAGCAGCTCCGCTCTAGCGGGGGTAGGCGAGACCCAGTACTTC. It encodes CASSSALAGVGETQYF.

This clonotype turned up a few times. The chain recombines TRBV10-3 with TRBJ2-3; 9 nucleotides match TRBD1. CDR3 length equals 15 residues. J gave up 2 bases and V 10 bases, and 10 bases lay outside the gene matches. CDR1 is ENHRY, CDR2 SYGVKD, per germline. CDR3 residues: CATVDGQGHTDTQYF. For the CDR3, the DNA is TGTGCCACCGTAGACGGACAGGGGCACACAGATACGCAGTATTTT.

This clonotype occurred a few times. The rearrangement joins TRBV6-5 to TRBJ2-5; D is tentatively TRBD1 or TRBD2 (5 bases each). Germline V gene sequence: CDR1 MNHEY, CDR2 SVGAGI. V gave up 8 bases and J gave up 7 bases, with 20 bases separating them. CDR3 length equals 14 residues. The CDR3 bases are TGTGCCAGCTCCTGGGGGACCGTGGGTGGGACCCAGTACTTC. Protein product: CASSWGTVGGTQYF.

This chain connects TRBV5-8 to TRBJ1-1; D is unresolved. The CDR3 is made up of 15 amino acids. V lost 4 bases to trimming and J lost 0 bases, with 13 bases between them. Germline CDR1 and CDR2: SGHTS and YDEGEE. Here the CDR3 DNA reads TGTGCCAGCAGCCTAGGGTTTAGCGTGAACACTGAAGCTTTCTTT. Translation: CASSLGFSVNTEAFF. Combining the CDR3 with reference TRBV5-8 and TRBJ1-1 gives the whole variable domain EAGVTQSPTHLIKTRGQQATLRCSPISGHTSVYWYQQALGLGLQFLLWYDEGEERNRGNFPPRFSGRQFPNYSSELNVNALELEDSALYLCASSLGFSVNTEAFFGQGTRLTVV.

The chain employs TRBV6-6 and TRBJ1-2, with D possibly being TRBD1 (5 bases). The CDR3 sequence is 14 residues long. Trimming pared 8 bases from V and 4 bases from J, leaving 17 bases between. The germline gives CDR1 MNHNY, CDR2 SVGAGI (reference sequence). Here the CDR3 reads CASVKTELIYGYTF. The DNA for the CDR3 is TGTGCCAGCGTCAAGACAGAGCTAATCTATGGCTACACCTTC.

This clonotype has a count of ten or more. In DNA form, the CDR3 reads TGTGCCAGCAGCCCCGTGGACAGGGGGCCCCCATTCGAGCAGTTCTTC. As protein: CASSPVDRGPPFEQFF. The genes are TRBV7-2 and TRBJ2-1; TRBD1 matches 11 bases. Germline V gene sequence: CDR1 SGHTA, CDR2 FQGNSA. V lost 5 bases, J lost 10 bases, and 13 bases stayed unmatched. The CDR3 has 16 residues.

This clonotype was found many times. The chain couples TRBV19 to TRBJ2-7; TRBD1 is a possible D gene (5 bases). Germline lookup yields CDR1 LNHDA and CDR2 SQIVND (reference sequence). CDR3 length: 14 amino acids. V dropped 3 bases and J dropped 5 bases, with 14 bases sitting between them. The CDR3 nucleotides are TGTGCCAGTAGTATCTCAGACAGTCGGGACGAGCAGTACTTC. This codes for CASSISDSRDEQYF.

The table lists this clonotype with a few counts. V is TRBV5-1 and J is TRBJ1-6; D might be TRBD1 (6 bases). This CDR3 is built from 15 residues. Trimming removed 1 base at V and 6 bases at J, with 11 bases between. CDR1 is SGHRS, CDR2 YFSETQ, per germline. The CDR3 loop reads CASSLSGQFNSPLHF. Here the CDR3 DNA reads TGCGCCAGCAGCTTGAGCGGACAGTTTAATTCACCCCTCCACTTT.

This clonotype appeared many times. The J gene is TRBJ2-2, the V gene TRBV19; a possible D gene is TRBD1 (6 bases). The CDR3 loop spans 14 amino acids. V dropped 5 bases and J dropped 5 bases, with 12 bases sitting between them. CDR1 is LNHDA, CDR2 SQIVND, per germline (reference sequence). The CDR3 region has the DNA TGTGCCAGTAGTGGGGCAGGGGTGACCGGGGAGCTGTTTTTT. It encodes CASSGAGVTGELFF.

This clonotype has ten or more counts. The chain combines TRBV6-1 with TRBJ2-5; 9 bases align to TRBD2. J was trimmed by 4 bases and V by 4 bases; bases with no gene match: 10. This CDR3 is 16 amino acids long. Germline assignment: CDR1 MNHNS and CDR2 SASEGT. The CDR3 protein is CASSGRGGAARETQYF. The DNA of the CDR3 is TGTGCCAGCAGTGGTCGCGGGGGGGCAGCCCGAGAGACCCAGTACTTC.

This clonotype has ten or more counts. One junction end does not reproduce the germline sequence, and a read error may be involved. The genes are TRBV5-5 and TRBJ2-2; D is unresolved. Germline V gene lookup returns CDR1 SGHKS and CDR2 YYEKEE (reference sequence). CDR3 length equals 16 residues. The CDR3 sequence: CASSLARAANTGELFF. CDR3 sequence (DNA): TGTGCCAGCAGTTTGGCCCGGGCAGCCAACACCGGGGAGCTGTTTTTT.

This chain links TRBV20-1 with TRBJ2-7; TRBD1 might be the D (5 bases). The germline V and J ends were trimmed by 0 bases and 3 bases, with 15 bases remaining between them. The CDR3 contains 15 residues. The germline V gene encodes CDR1 DFQATT and CDR2 SNEGSKA (reference sequence). This CDR3 is CSARDPLRTGYEQYF. The DNA for the CDR3 is TGCAGTGCTAGAGATCCCCTTAGAACAGGCTACGAGCAGTACTTC.

There are many counts of this clonotype. CDR3 loop: CASRPQGKRNTEAFF. Written as DNA, the CDR3 is TGTGCCAGCCGGCCCCAGGGGAAGAGGAACACTGAAGCTTTCTTT. J is TRBJ1-1 and V is TRBV6-2 or TRBV6-3, with D perhaps TRBD1 (6 bases). In germline, CDR1 is MNHEY, CDR2 SVGEGT. V was clipped by 8 bases and J by 1 base, with 17 bases between them. CDR3 size: 15 residues.

This clonotype was seen at least ten times. As DNA, the CDR3 is TGCAGTGCTAGAGACGGACTAGCGGGGGCCTACGAGCAGTACTTC. It codes for CSARDGLAGAYEQYF. The chain carries TRBV20-1 and TRBJ2-7, with TRBD2 matching over 13 bases. Germline V gene data show CDR1 as DFQATT and CDR2 as SNEGSKA (reference sequence). The CDR3 runs 15 residues. Trimming removed 0 bases from V and 2 bases from J; junction bases left unmatched: 1.

Many counts were recorded for this clonotype. This chain links TRBV5-1 with TRBJ1-3, with unresolved D. The CDR3 totals 17 residues. Germline CDR1 is SGHRS and CDR2 is YFSETQ. V gave up 0 bases and J gave up 0 bases, with 13 bases separating them. The CDR3 loop is CASSLGRDAYSGNTIYF. The DNA for the CDR3 is TGCGCCAGCAGCTTGGGGAGGGATGCCTACTCTGGAAACACCATATATTTT.

The chain recombines TRBV10-3 with TRBJ2-7, with TRBD1 matching 9 bases. This CDR3 has 13 residues. Germline loops: CDR1 ENHRY, CDR2 SYGVKD. V gave up 4 bases and J gave up 5 bases; unmatched junction bases: 3. The CDR3 DNA follows: TGTGCCATCAGTGGGGGACAGGGCCACGAGCAGTACTTC. Translation gives CAISGGQGHEQYF.

Only a few counts were recorded for this clonotype. The chain carries TRBV7-2 and TRBJ2-5, with TRBD2 matching 9 bases. The CDR3 has 17 amino acids. The ends lost 1 base at V and 1 base at J; junction bases unmatched: 7. Germline-derived CDR1 and CDR2 are SGHTA and FQGNSA. CDR3 loop: CASSLGYGGLAQETQYF. The CDR3 coding sequence is TGTGCCAGCAGCTTAGGCTATGGGGGACTAGCCCAAGAGACCCAGTACTTC.

J is TRBJ1-1 and V is TRBV7-8, with 7 positions matching TRBD1. The germline CDR1 and CDR2 sequences are SGHVS and FQNEAQ. V shed 5 bases, J shed 5 bases, and the junction held 8 bases outside the gene matches. The CDR3 runs to 14 residues. In DNA, the CDR3 is TGTGCCAGCAGCATCACAGGGGAAGAAACTGAAGCTTTCTTT. Amino acid sequence: CASSITGEETEAFF. The entire variable domain, with the rest obtained from reference TRBV7-8 and TRBJ1-1, is as follows: GAGVSQSPRYKVAKRGQDVALRCDPISGHVSLFWYQQALGQGPEFLTYFQNEAQLDKSGLPSDRFFAERPEGSVSTLKIQRTQQEDSAVYLCASSITGEETEAFFGQGTRLTVV.

This clonotype is medium-sized. Here the CDR3 reads CASSTRLAGLETQYF. DNA of the CDR3: TGTGCCAGTAGTACCAGACTAGCGGGGCTGGAGACCCAGTACTTC. This chain connects TRBV19 to TRBJ2-5, with 11 bases that match TRBD2. The CDR3 runs to 15 residues. Germline V gene data show CDR1 as LNHDA and CDR2 as SQIVND (reference sequence). Germline trimming cut 4 bases from V and 5 bases from J; bases unmatched to any gene: 6.